This T cell receptor beta chain was captured in a study of blood T cell repertoires in COVID-19. Looking at the study overall: The study drew acute and convalescent COVID-19 samples from the United States, Italy and Spain. T cells, B-cell-depleted T cells, or PBMCs supplied cDNA or gDNA.

CDR1 is KGHSH and CDR2 is LQKENI in the germline V gene. This CDR3 comprises 13 residues. V was clipped by 3 bases and J by 1 base, with 6 bases between them. A word on this clone: This sample also contains other DNA sequences that code for the same CDR3.

Original methodology: Nucleated cell number was recorded as an estimate derived from reference gene primer amplification. The method was immunoSEQ multiplex PCR; TCRdb's version includes in-frame clones alone and lacks a portion of them. V, J and clone size are taken as reported in that table, and D and trimming were inferred from the DNA itself. This sample has under 250,000 clones, with 84% found just once. This chain uses TRBV18 with TRBJ1-1, with D perhaps matching TRBD1 (5 bases). The TCR was taken from a middle-aged man with active or convalescent COVID-19. The material sequenced was peripheral blood. In DNA form, the CDR3 reads TGTGCCAGCTCACCGGGGCAGAACACTGAAGCTTTCTTT. Residues: CASSPGQNTEAFF.